The clone carrying this T cell receptor beta chain has at least ten counts. Its target is unknown. TCRdb re-analysed the 5' RACE reads in MiXCR, keeping a single row per CDR3 protein. This table holds about 500,000 distinct CDR3 sequences, about 5.7% found once. These data belong to a study of CD8 T cells in ankylosing spondylitis. Study-wide results and limits: A motif of 7 to 9 highly homologous TCR beta variants was seen as apparently characteristic of ankylosing spondylitis blood.

After removal of 2 bases from V and 6 bases from J, the junction contained 9 bases not matched to a gene. The CDR3 has 15 amino acids. Per the germline V gene, CDR1 is MNHNS and CDR2 is SASEGT. Sequenced input: blood, either unsorted or a sorted T cell fraction (not recorded which). The rearrangement uses TRBV6-1 and TRBJ1-1, with 7 bases fitting TRBD1. The origin of this receptor is a male donor with ankylosing spondylitis. The DNA of the CDR3 is TGTGCCAGCAGTGAATTGGATAGGGGGCTCGCTGAAGCTTTCTTT. Amino acid sequence: CASSELDRGLAEAFF.